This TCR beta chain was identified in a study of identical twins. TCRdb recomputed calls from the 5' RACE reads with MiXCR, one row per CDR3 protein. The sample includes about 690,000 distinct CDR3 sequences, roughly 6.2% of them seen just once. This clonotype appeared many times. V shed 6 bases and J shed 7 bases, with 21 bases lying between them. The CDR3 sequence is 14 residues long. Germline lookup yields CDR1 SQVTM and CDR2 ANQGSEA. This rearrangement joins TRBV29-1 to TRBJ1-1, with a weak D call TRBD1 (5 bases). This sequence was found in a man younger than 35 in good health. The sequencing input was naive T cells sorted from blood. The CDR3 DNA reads TGCAGCGTCGTCTGGGGCTGGGTCTCTGGTGAAGCTTTCTTT. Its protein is CSVVWGWVSGEAFF. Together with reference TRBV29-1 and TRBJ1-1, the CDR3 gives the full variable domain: SAVISQKPSRDICQRGTSLTIQCQVDSQVTMMFWYRQQPGQSLTLIATANQGSEATYESGFVIDKFPISRPNLTFSTLTVSNMSPEDSSIYLCSVVWGWVSGEAFFGQGTRLTVV.